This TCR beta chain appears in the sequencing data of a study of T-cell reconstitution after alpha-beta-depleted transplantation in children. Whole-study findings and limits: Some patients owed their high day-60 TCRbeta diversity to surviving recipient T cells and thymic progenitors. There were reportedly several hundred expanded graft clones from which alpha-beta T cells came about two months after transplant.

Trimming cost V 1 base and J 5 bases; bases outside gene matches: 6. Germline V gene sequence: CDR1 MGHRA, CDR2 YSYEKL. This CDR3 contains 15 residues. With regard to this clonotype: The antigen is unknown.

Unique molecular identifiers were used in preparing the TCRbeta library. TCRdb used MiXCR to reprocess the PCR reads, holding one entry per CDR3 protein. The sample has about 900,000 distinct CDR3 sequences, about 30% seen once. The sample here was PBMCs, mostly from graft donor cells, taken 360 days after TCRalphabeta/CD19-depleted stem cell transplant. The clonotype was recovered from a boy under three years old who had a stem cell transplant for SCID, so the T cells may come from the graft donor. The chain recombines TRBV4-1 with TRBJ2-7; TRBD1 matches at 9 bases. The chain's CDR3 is CASSQAGQGLNEQYF. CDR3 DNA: TGCGCCAGCAGCCAAGCGGGACAGGGACTAAACGAGCAGTACTTC.